This entry lists 9 T cell receptor beta chains sequenced from one sample in a study of lymphopenia after photon versus proton radiotherapy (dated by TCRdb to about 2019). Receptors were amplified or captured by the immunoSEQ multiplex PCR assay. TCRdb's version of the immuneACCESS table is confined to in-frame rearrangements and falls short of the full clone set. An unresolved V gene accounts for under half of the shortfall where checked; the remainder is of unknown origin. The table for this sample lists about 35,000 clones; 80% to 95% of them were counted only once. About 16% of the sample lies in the top ten. The sample in question was peripheral blood, obtained from a patient treated with photon-based radiotherapy. The receptors were sampled from a man aged 55 to 70 with cholangiocarcinoma.

The chain couples TRBV18 to TRBJ1-5, with a possible D match to TRBD1 (6 bases). Trimming stripped 2 bases from V and 7 bases from J, with 15 bases between. The CDR3 is 15 amino acids. The germline V gene has CDR1 KGHSH and CDR2 LQKENI. The chain's CDR3 is CASSPNTGFGQPQHF. As DNA, the CDR3 is TGTGCCAGCTCACCAAATACAGGGTTTGGCCAGCCCCAGCATTTT.

V gene TRBV21-1 combines with J gene TRBJ2-5; TRBD1, the table's D call, was not compared with the DNA. TRBV21-1 is a known pseudogene. The CDR3 is 16 amino acids. CDR3 protein: CASSTSTGAVTETQYF. The CDR3 nucleotides are TGTGCCAGCAGCACCTCGACAGGGGCGGTTACAGAGACCCAGTACTTC.

This clone is medium-sized in the sample. This rearrangement joins TRBV6-1 to TRBJ1-2; tentatively, D is TRBD1 (5 bases). Between the trimmed V and J ends, which lost 1 base and 5 bases, there was a span of 8 bases. The germline V gene has CDR1 MNHNS and CDR2 SASEGT. The CDR3 has 13 residues. DNA of the CDR3: TGTGCCAGCAGTGAAGGACAGAGATATGGCTACACCTTC. Translation gives CASSEGQRYGYTF.

This chain links TRBV28 with TRBJ1-2; D is ambiguous. Germline CDR1 reads MDHEN; CDR2 reads SYDVKM. Trimming cost V 5 bases and J 3 bases, with 13 bases left between them. This CDR3 region has 14 residues. The CDR3 region is CASSPFPRDYGYTF. DNA for the CDR3: TGTGCCAGCAGTCCCTTCCCCCGGGACTATGGCTACACCTTC.

The chain uses TRBV6-5 and TRBJ1-3; D unclear. The CDR3 length is 14 residues. V was clipped by 0 bases and J by 2 bases, with 5 bases between them. CDR1 is MNHEY, CDR2 SVGAGI, per germline. The CDR3 nucleotides are TGTGCCAGCAGTTACTCCGACACTGGAAACACCATATATTTT. Its protein product is CASSYSDTGNTIYF.

In its sample, this clone was seen once. The J gene is TRBJ1-2, the V gene TRBV6-1, with D perhaps TRBD1 (5 bases). Deletions cut 7 bases from V and 7 bases from J, with 16 bases between. The CDR3 contains 13 residues. The germline V gene encodes CDR1 MNHNS and CDR2 SASEGT. Here the CDR3 reads CASIITGLSGYTF. CDR3 bases: TGTGCCAGCATTATAACAGGATTAAGTGGCTACACCTTC.

V is TRBV20-1 and J is TRBJ2-5; D may be TRBD2 (5 bases). With 6 bases removed from V and 5 bases from J, the gap between germline ends came to 10 bases. The CDR3 sequence is 11 residues long. Per the germline V gene, CDR1 is DFQATT and CDR2 is SNEGSKA (reference sequence). CDR3 region: CSADWRETQYF. The CDR3 DNA is TGCAGTGCCGATTGGAGGGAGACCCAGTACTTC.

The count of this clone is one. V usage is TRBV6-6 and J usage is TRBJ2-5, with 9 bases identical to TRBD1. The J call may not be correct, given that the DNA end is closer to TRBJ2-7. Looked up from germline, CDR1 is MNHNY and CDR2 is SVGAGI (reference sequence). The CDR3 is made up of 13 amino acids. CDR3 nucleotide sequence: TGTGCCAGCAGATGGGACAGGGTCGGCGAGCAGTACTTC. This translates into CASRWDRVGEQYF.

The CDR3, as DNA: TGCAGCGTTGGGAAAGGGTCGGCTTGGGGGACCCAGTACTTC. Translation: CSVGKGSAWGTQYF. This rearrangement joins TRBV29-1 to TRBJ2-5, with D hard to call. The CDR3 runs to 14 residues. The germline V gene has CDR1 SQVTM and CDR2 ANQGSEA. V lost 4 bases and J 7 bases, leaving 19 bases between the germline ends.